Listed below are T cell receptor beta chains from one sample, sequenced in a study of siplizumab effects on memory and regulatory T cells. TCRdb's copy holds only in-frame clones and misses some; the assay was immunoSEQ multiplex PCR. Of roughly 25,000 clones listed, roughly 88% are singletons. The material sequenced was memory CD4+ T cells sorted from blood. The receptors originated from a human donor in good health. The CDR3 runs from the conserved cysteine through the conserved F or W. The D gene is left open where the match is weak. The size field is filled for only some rows; it gives once, few, many or a size class.

CDR3 protein: CASSLTGTTYNEQFF
CDR3 DNA: TGTGCCAGCAGCCTGACCGGGACTACCTACAATGAGCAGTTCTTC
D gene: TRBD2
V gene: TRBV11-3
J gene: TRBJ2-1
clone size: few

CDR3 protein: CSYIGAGNPYEQYF
CDR3 DNA: TGCAGCTACATAGGGGCAGGAAACCCCTACGAGCAGTACTTC
D gene: NA
V gene: TRBV29-1
J gene: TRBJ2-7
clone size: NA

CDR3 protein: CASSIPRRRGNTEAFF
CDR3 DNA: TGTGCCAGTAGTATTCCTCGAAGAAGGGGGAACACTGAAGCTTTCTTT
D gene: NA
V gene: TRBV19
J gene: TRBJ1-1
clone size: NA

CDR3 protein: CASSLRQVNTEAFF
CDR3 DNA: TGTGCCAGCAGTTTAAGACAGGTTAACACTGAAGCTTTCTTT
D gene: NA
V gene: TRBV28
J gene: TRBJ1-1
clone size: NA

CDR3 protein: CASSIWGMNTEAFF
CDR3 DNA: TGTGCCAGTAGTATTTGGGGAATGAACACTGAAGCTTTCTTT
D gene: NA
V gene: TRBV19
J gene: TRBJ1-1
clone size: NA

CDR3 protein: CASSLGTSGSNGIQYF
CDR3 DNA: TGTGCCAGCAGCCTAGGGACTAGCGGGAGTAACGGCATTCAGTACTTC
D gene: TRBD2
V gene: TRBV7-3
J gene: TRBJ2-4
clone size: NA

CDR3 protein: CASSVVQGGDTQYF
CDR3 DNA: TGTGCCAGCAGCGTAGTCCAAGGGGGAGATACGCAGTATTTT
D gene: NA
V gene: TRBV9
J gene: TRBJ2-3
clone size: NA

CDR3 protein: CASGLSAGVGANVLTF
CDR3 DNA: TGTGCTAGTGGTTTGTCGGCAGGGGTTGGGGCCAACGTCCTGACTTTC
D gene: NA
V gene: TRBV12-5
J gene: TRBJ2-6
clone size: NA

CDR3 protein: CASSFDGSGYTF
CDR3 DNA: TGTGCCAGCAGCTTTGACGGGAGCGGCTACACCTTC
D gene: NA
V gene: TRBV7-9
J gene: TRBJ1-2
clone size: NA

CDR3 protein: CASSPQGEGNTEAFF
CDR3 DNA: TGCGCCAGCAGCCCACAGGGGGAGGGGAACACTGAAGCTTTCTTT
D gene: TRBD1
V gene: TRBV5-1
J gene: TRBJ1-1
clone size: NA

CDR3 protein: CASSEGQYYGYTF
CDR3 DNA: TGTGCCAGCAGTGAAGGGCAGTACTATGGCTACACCTTC
D gene: NA
V gene: TRBV25-1
J gene: TRBJ1-2
clone size: few

CDR3 protein: CASSAEPGRNYGYTF
CDR3 DNA: TGTGCCAGCAGCGCGGAACCGGGACGTAACTATGGCTACACCTTC
D gene: NA
V gene: TRBV2
J gene: TRBJ1-2
clone size: NA

CDR3 protein: CASSWGLAGGPYNEQFF
CDR3 DNA: TGTGCCAGCAGCTGGGGACTAGCGGGAGGCCCCTACAATGAGCAGTTCTTC
D gene: TRBD2
V gene: TRBV7-6
J gene: TRBJ2-1
clone size: NA

CDR3 protein: CASSQGPNGGYTF
CDR3 DNA: TGCGCCAGCAGCCAGGGACCTAATGGAGGCTACACCTTC
D gene: NA
V gene: TRBV5-1
J gene: TRBJ1-2
clone size: once

CDR3 protein: CASSPTASGANVLTF
CDR3 DNA: TGTGCCAGCAGCCCGACGGCCTCTGGGGCCAACGTCCTGACTTTC
D gene: NA
V gene: TRBV5-4
J gene: TRBJ2-6
clone size: NA

CDR3 protein: CASSALPSSDYEQYF
CDR3 DNA: TGTGCCAGCAGTGCGCTGCCATCCTCTGATTACGAGCAGTACTTC
D gene: NA
V gene: TRBV6-1
J gene: TRBJ2-7
clone size: NA

CDR3 protein: CASSGQGSYNEQFF
CDR3 DNA: TGCGCCAGCTCGGGACAGGGCTCCTACAATGAGCAGTTCTTC
D gene: TRBD1
V gene: TRBV10-1
J gene: TRBJ2-1
clone size: NA

CDR3 protein: CASSVLAGEVEQYF
CDR3 DNA: TGTGCCAGCAGTGTCCTAGCGGGAGAGGTCGAGCAGTACTTC
D gene: TRBD2
V gene: TRBV6-1
J gene: TRBJ2-7
clone size: NA

CDR3 protein: CASDTSGSSDTQYF
CDR3 DNA: TGTGCCAGCGACACTAGCGGGAGTTCAGATACGCAGTATTTT
D gene: TRBD2
V gene: TRBV28
J gene: TRBJ2-3
clone size: NA

CDR3 protein: CASSSAGNQPQHF
CDR3 DNA: TGTGCCAGCAGTTCGGCAGGGAATCAGCCCCAGCATTTT
D gene: NA
V gene: TRBV6-6
J gene: TRBJ1-5
clone size: NA

CDR3 protein: CSVQQLNEQFF
CDR3 DNA: TGCAGCGTTCAACAGCTCAATGAGCAGTTCTTC
D gene: NA
V gene: TRBV29-1
J gene: TRBJ2-1
clone size: NA

CDR3 protein: CAWSGNSYNEQFF
CDR3 DNA: TGTGCCTGGAGCGGGAACTCCTACAATGAGCAGTTCTTC
D gene: NA
V gene: TRBV30
J gene: TRBJ2-1
clone size: NA

CDR3 protein: CASSPFLLGGGSGNTEAFF
CDR3 DNA: TGTGCCAGCTCACCTTTTCTTCTAGGAGGGGGTTCGGGGAACACTGAAGCTTTCTTT
D gene: NA
V gene: TRBV18
J gene: TRBJ1-1
clone size: NA

CDR3 protein: CASSPSADTQYF
CDR3 DNA: TGTGCCAGCTCCCCGTCGGCCGATACGCAGTATTTT
D gene: NA
V gene: TRBV18
J gene: TRBJ2-3
clone size: once

CDR3 protein: CASTRDEITNTGELFF
CDR3 DNA: TGTGCCAGCACCAGGGACGAGATCACGAACACCGGGGAGCTGTTTTTT
D gene: NA
V gene: TRBV9
J gene: TRBJ2-2
clone size: once

CDR3 protein: CASRPTGGDSGELFF
CDR3 DNA: TGTGCCAGCAGGCCGACAGGGGGGGATAGCGGGGAGCTGTTTTTT
D gene: TRBD1
V gene: TRBV7-8
J gene: TRBJ2-2
clone size: NA

CDR3 protein: CASSPGLYTDTQYF
CDR3 DNA: TGTGCCAGCAGCCCGGGACTTTACACAGATACGCAGTATTTT
D gene: NA
V gene: TRBV7-9
J gene: TRBJ2-3
clone size: NA

CDR3 protein: CASSPPSRQNTEAFF
CDR3 DNA: TGTGCCAGCTCACCACCATCCAGGCAGAACACTGAAGCTTTCTTT
D gene: NA
V gene: TRBV18
J gene: TRBJ1-1
clone size: NA

CDR3 protein: CASSYLGTNVLTF
CDR3 DNA: TGTGCCAGCAGTTACCTTGGGACCAACGTCCTGACTTTC
D gene: NA
V gene: TRBV6-5
J gene: TRBJ2-6
clone size: NA

CDR3 protein: CASSLSPKADTQYF
CDR3 DNA: TGTGCTAGCAGCTTAAGCCCTAAGGCAGATACGCAGTATTTT
D gene: NA
V gene: TRBV7-7
J gene: TRBJ2-3
clone size: once

CDR3 protein: CSVEEAGLDTIYF
CDR3 DNA: TGCAGCGTTGAAGAAGCAGGGTTAGACACCATATATTTT
D gene: NA
V gene: TRBV29-1
J gene: TRBJ1-3
clone size: NA

CDR3 protein: CASSVVVITPEQYF
CDR3 DNA: TGTGCCAGCAGCGTAGTTGTGATAACACCAGAGCAGTACTTC
D gene: NA
V gene: TRBV9
J gene: TRBJ2-7
clone size: NA

CDR3 protein: CASTEGASNQPQHF
CDR3 DNA: TGTGCCAGTACAGAGGGGGCGAGCAATCAGCCCCAGCATTTT
D gene: TRBD1
V gene: TRBV19
J gene: TRBJ1-5
clone size: few

CDR3 protein: CASNTLGANEQFF
CDR3 DNA: TGTGCCAGCAACACGCTGGGGGCTAATGAGCAGTTCTTC
D gene: NA
V gene: TRBV11-3
J gene: TRBJ2-1
clone size: NA

CDR3 protein: CASSRLAGARDEQYF
CDR3 DNA: TGTGCCAGCAGCAGACTAGCGGGAGCCAGGGACGAGCAGTACTTC
D gene: TRBD2
V gene: TRBV7-8
J gene: TRBJ2-7
clone size: NA

CDR3 protein: CASSMQTSDNNEQFF
CDR3 DNA: TGTGCCAGTAGTATGCAGACTAGCGACAACAATGAGCAGTTCTTC
D gene: TRBD2
V gene: TRBV19
J gene: TRBJ2-1
clone size: NA

CDR3 protein: CASSESEMGLAGPREQYF
CDR3 DNA: TGCGCCAGCAGTGAGTCGGAGATGGGACTAGCGGGGCCTCGGGAGCAGTACTTC
D gene: TRBD2
V gene: TRBV10-2
J gene: TRBJ2-7
clone size: NA

CDR3 protein: CASSLDSRGSLETQYF
CDR3 DNA: TGTGCCAGCAGCTTGGATTCCCGGGGAAGCCTAGAGACCCAGTACTTC
D gene: NA
V gene: TRBV5-4
J gene: TRBJ2-5
clone size: NA

CDR3 protein: CASSLGLGANVLTF
CDR3 DNA: TGTGCCAGCAGCTTAGGTCTGGGGGCCAACGTCCTGACTTTC
D gene: NA
V gene: TRBV7-2
J gene: TRBJ2-6
clone size: NA

CDR3 protein: CATSREEGGATEAFF
CDR3 DNA: TGTGCCACCAGCAGAGAAGAGGGGGGGGCCACTGAAGCTTTCTTT
D gene: NA
V gene: TRBV15
J gene: TRBJ1-1
clone size: NA

CDR3 protein: CASTRVGQPQHF
CDR3 DNA: TGTGCCAGTACGCGGGTAGGTCAGCCCCAGCATTTT
D gene: NA
V gene: TRBV28
J gene: TRBJ1-5
clone size: NA

CDR3 protein: CASSIAGGRQPQHF
CDR3 DNA: TGTGCCAGTAGTATTGCAGGTGGGCGACAGCCCCAGCATTTT
D gene: NA
V gene: TRBV19
J gene: TRBJ1-5
clone size: NA

CDR3 protein: CASSLKVRANTEAFF
CDR3 DNA: TGTGCCAGCAGCTTGAAGGTCAGGGCTAACACTGAAGCTTTCTTT
D gene: NA
V gene: TRBV5-6
J gene: TRBJ1-1
clone size: NA

CDR3 protein: CASSRQGGNQPQHF
CDR3 DNA: TGCGCCAGCAGTCGTCAGGGAGGTAATCAGCCCCAGCATTTT
D gene: NA
V gene: TRBV5-1
J gene: TRBJ1-5
clone size: once

CDR3 protein: CASSPGVDYNEQFF
CDR3 DNA: TGTGCCAGCTCACCGGGCGTGGACTACAATGAGCAGTTCTTC
D gene: NA
V gene: TRBV18
J gene: TRBJ2-1
clone size: NA

CDR3 protein: CASSIGQGAAGELFF
CDR3 DNA: TGTGCCAGCAGCATTGGACAGGGGGCCGCCGGGGAGCTGTTTTTT
D gene: TRBD1
V gene: TRBV7-9
J gene: TRBJ2-2
clone size: NA

CDR3 protein: CASSPRTSGSVGEQYF
CDR3 DNA: TGTGCCAGCAGTCCCCGGACTAGCGGGAGTGTTGGGGAGCAGTACTTC
D gene: TRBD2
V gene: TRBV6-6
J gene: TRBJ2-7
clone size: few

CDR3 protein: CASSRSEGYTF
CDR3 DNA: TGTGCCAGCTCCAGGAGCGAAGGCTACACCTTC
D gene: NA
V gene: TRBV2
J gene: TRBJ1-2
clone size: NA

CDR3 protein: CASSLPSGVGTGELFF
CDR3 DNA: TGCGCCAGCAGCTTGCCCTCTGGCGTTGGCACCGGGGAGCTGTTTTTT
D gene: NA
V gene: TRBV5-1
J gene: TRBJ2-2
clone size: NA

CDR3 protein: CASSDSDRNTEAFF
CDR3 DNA: TGTGCCAGCAGTGACTCCGATAGGAACACTGAAGCTTTCTTT
D gene: NA
V gene: TRBV6-4
J gene: TRBJ1-1
clone size: once

CDR3 protein: CASSPRGAGTRTIQYF
CDR3 DNA: TGTGCCAGCTCACCACGCGGGGCCGGGACTAGAACGATACAGTACTTC
D gene: TRBD2
V gene: TRBV18
J gene: TRBJ2-5
clone size: NA

CDR3 protein: CSVAGGGVTEAFF
CDR3 DNA: TGCAGCGTAGCCGGTGGGGGGGTGACTGAAGCTTTCTTT
D gene: NA
V gene: TRBV29-1
J gene: TRBJ1-1
clone size: NA

CDR3 protein: CASSLDRLVNEQYF
CDR3 DNA: TGTGCCAGCAGCTTAGATCGGCTAGTGAACGAGCAGTACTTC
D gene: NA
V gene: TRBV7-2
J gene: TRBJ2-7
clone size: NA

CDR3 protein: CASSDDRGAAYEQYF
CDR3 DNA: TGTGCCAGCAGCGACGACAGGGGCGCGGCCTACGAGCAGTACTTC
D gene: TRBD1
V gene: TRBV7-9
J gene: TRBJ2-7
clone size: NA

CDR3 protein: CASSRWLAGANLAKNIQYF
CDR3 DNA: TGTGCCAGCAGTCGGTGGCTAGCGGGAGCGAATCTAGCCAAAAACATTCAGTACTTC
D gene: TRBD2
V gene: TRBV7-2
J gene: TRBJ2-4
clone size: NA